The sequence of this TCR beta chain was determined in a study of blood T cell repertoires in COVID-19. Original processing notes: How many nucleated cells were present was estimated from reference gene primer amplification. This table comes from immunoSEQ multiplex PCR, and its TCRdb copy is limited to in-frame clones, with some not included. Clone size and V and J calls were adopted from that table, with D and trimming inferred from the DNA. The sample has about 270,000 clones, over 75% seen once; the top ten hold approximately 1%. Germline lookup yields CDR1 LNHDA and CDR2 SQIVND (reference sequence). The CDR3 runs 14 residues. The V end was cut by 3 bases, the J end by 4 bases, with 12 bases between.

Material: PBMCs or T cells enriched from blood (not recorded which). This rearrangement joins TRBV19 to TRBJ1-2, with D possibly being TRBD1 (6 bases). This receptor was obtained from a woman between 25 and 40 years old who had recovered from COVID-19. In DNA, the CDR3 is TGTGCCAGTAGTATGGGACAATCTGGCTATGGCTACACCTTC. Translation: CASSMGQSGYGYTF.